These 26 T cell receptor beta chains share one sample of origin, sequenced in a study of spatial heterogeneity in lung cancer. Time point reported: blood at routine non-recurrence follow-up after resection. TCRs were sequenced from unsorted whole RNA of tumor, nontumor lung or PBMC. Each CDR3 protein gets one entry after TCRdb re-called the 5' RACE reads with MiXCR. The data hold about 120,000 distinct CDR3 sequences, with 12% observed a single time. Sequenced here: PBMCs, sampled at follow-up. These receptors were obtained from a male donor with early-stage non-small cell lung cancer.

This clonotype was detected ten times or more. The chain is built from TRBV10-3 and TRBJ2-3; 7 bases are shared with TRBD2. V lost 4 bases to trimming and J lost 1 base; unmatched junction nucleotides: 2. The germline gives CDR1 ENHRY, CDR2 SYGVKD. The CDR3 loop spans 14 amino acids. The CDR3 here is CAISGGGRTDTQYF. CDR3 sequence (DNA): TGTGCCATCAGTGGGGGGGGACGCACAGATACGCAGTATTTT.

V usage is TRBV28 and J usage is TRBJ2-3; D is unclear. CDR3 length equals 11 residues. Germline V gene sequence: CDR1 MDHEN, CDR2 SYDVKM. Between the trimmed V and J ends, which lost 10 bases and 5 bases, there was a span of 10 bases. CDR3 nucleotides: TGTGCCACCAACCGCGGAGATACGCAGTATTTT. The encoded protein is CATNRGDTQYF.

This clonotype has only a few counts. The CDR3 coding sequence is TGTGCCAGCAGCCTAGAAGATGGGGGGGAGACCCAGTACTTC. It codes for CASSLEDGGETQYF. This chain links TRBV5-4 with TRBJ2-5; D might be TRBD2 (6 bases). The germline V gene encodes CDR1 SGHNT and CDR2 YYREEE (reference sequence). Trimming removed 4 bases at V and 5 bases at J, with 15 bases between. The CDR3 spans 14 residues.

This clonotype was picked up a small number of times. The chain joins TRBV10-1 to TRBJ2-7; the D gene is possibly TRBD1 (6 bases). Germline-derived CDR1 and CDR2 are WNHNN and SYGVQD (reference sequence). The CDR3 has 12 amino acids. Trimming cost V 5 bases and J 3 bases, with 8 bases left between them. The CDR3 protein is CASSRDNYEQYF. CDR3 nucleotide sequence: TGCGCCAGCAGTCGGGACAACTACGAGCAGTACTTC.

This clonotype came up a few times. CDR3 DNA: TGCAGTGCTAGATTGGGTCAGCGTAATGAAAAACTGTTTTTT. Translating it yields CSARLGQRNEKLFF. The rearrangement joins TRBV20-1 to TRBJ1-4; D remains ambiguous. CDR1 is DFQATT and CDR2 is SNEGSKA in the germline V gene (reference sequence). This CDR3 is built from 14 residues. V lost 2 bases and J 4 bases, leaving 11 bases between the germline ends.

This clonotype appeared a few times. The rearrangement links TRBV6-5 to TRBJ1-1, with D hard to call. CDR1 is MNHEY and CDR2 is SVGAGI in the germline V gene. This CDR3 is 14 amino acids long. V was clipped by 2 bases and J by 2 bases, with 9 bases between them. This CDR3 reads CASSYDRINTEAFF. CDR3 nucleotide sequence: TGTGCCAGCAGTTACGATCGTATTAACACTGAAGCTTTCTTT.

The J gene is TRBJ2-7, the V gene TRBV6-2 or TRBV6-3; 8 nucleotides align to TRBD1. The germline V gene encodes CDR1 MNHEY and CDR2 SVGEGT. V trimming: 6 bases; J trimming: 2 bases; junction bases outside the gene matches: 6. The CDR3 runs 14 residues. The CDR3: CASSPDRGAYEQYF. CDR3 bases: TGTGCCAGCAGCCCCGACAGGGGCGCCTACGAGCAGTACTTC.

This clonotype was picked up a small number of times. V is TRBV7-2 and J is TRBJ1-5, with unresolved D. The CDR3 covers 15 residues. V lost 1 base and J 2 bases, leaving 9 bases between the germline ends. The germline V gene encodes CDR1 SGHTA and CDR2 FQGNSA. CDR3 loop: CASSLEATRNQPQHF. In DNA form, the CDR3 reads TGTGCCAGCAGCTTAGAGGCGACGCGCAATCAGCCCCAGCATTTT.

This clonotype was seen a few times. The rearrangement uses TRBV9 and TRBJ1-6; D perhaps matches TRBD1 (6 bases). Germline lookup yields CDR1 SGDLS and CDR2 YYNGEE. This CDR3 region has 16 residues. Trimming removed 0 bases from V and 5 bases from J, with 12 bases in between. Here the CDR3 DNA reads TGTGCCAGCAGCGTAGCCTGGGGGCGGAATAATTCACCCCTCCACTTT. Its protein product is CASSVAWGRNNSPLHF.

This clonotype was seen just once. The chain uses TRBV5-5 and TRBJ2-1; 7 bases align to TRBD2. The V gene's germline CDR1 is SGHKS and CDR2 YYEKEE (reference sequence). This CDR3 region has 13 residues. Trimming removed 4 bases from V and 7 bases from J; junction bases left unmatched: 5. CDR3 nucleotide sequence: TGTGCCAGCAGCACCTGGGGGGGAAATGAGCAGTTCTTC. The encoded protein is CASSTWGGNEQFF.

The chain links TRBV24-1 to TRBJ2-1; D unclear. V lost 9 bases and J 9 bases, leaving 11 bases between the germline ends. This CDR3 has 11 amino acids. Germline lookup yields CDR1 KGHDR and CDR2 SFDVKD. As DNA, the CDR3 is TGTGCCACCGGCTCCGGGCGTGAGCAGTTCTTC. This codes for CATGSGREQFF.

The rearrangement joins TRBV4-2 to TRBJ1-2; no clear D gene. CDR3 size: 15 residues. Germline CDR1 LGHNA, CDR2 YNFKEQ. V was shortened by 1 base and J by 7 bases, with 16 bases between the two germline ends. CDR3 protein: CASSQGVRSSSGYTF. For the CDR3, the DNA is TGTGCCAGCAGCCAAGGGGTCAGATCGTCCTCTGGCTACACCTTC.

The rearrangement joins TRBV7-9 to TRBJ2-3; TRBD2 is a possible D gene (5 bases). V lost 0 bases and J 2 bases, leaving 12 bases between the germline ends. The CDR3 length is 16 residues. From germline, CDR1 is SEHNR and CDR2 FQNEAQ (reference sequence). This CDR3 reads CASSLALRANTDTQYF. DNA for the CDR3: TGTGCCAGCAGCTTAGCTTTGCGGGCGAACACAGATACGCAGTATTTT. The whole variable domain, filled in from reference TRBV7-9 and TRBJ2-3, reads DTGVSQNPRHKITKRGQNVTFRCDPISEHNRLYWYRQTLGQGPEFLTYFQNEAQLEKSRLLSDRFSAERPKGSFSTLEIQRTEQGDSAMYLCASSLALRANTDTQYFGPGTRLTVL.

Ten or more counts support this clonotype. The CDR3 sequence is CATSPDYSNQPQHF. The CDR3 nucleotides read TGTGCCACCAGTCCAGACTATAGCAATCAGCCCCAGCATTTT. The V gene is TRBV24-1, the J gene TRBJ1-5; no clear D gene. The CDR3 has 14 residues. Germline CDR1 reads KGHDR; CDR2 reads SFDVKD. V shed 6 bases and J shed 0 bases, with 8 bases lying between them.

This chain uses TRBV15 with TRBJ1-3; D is unresolved. V lost 5 bases to trimming and J lost 0 bases, with 14 bases between them. CDR3 length: 16 amino acids. Germline lookup yields CDR1 LNHNV and CDR2 YYDKDF (reference sequence). As DNA, the CDR3 is TGTGCCACCAGCCGACGAGGAGGGAACTCTGGAAACACCATATATTTT. Its translation: CATSRRGGNSGNTIYF.

This clonotype was picked up a small number of times. The chain joins TRBV5-6 to TRBJ2-3, with TRBD2 matching over 9 bases. CDR3 length equals 14 residues. In germline, CDR1 is SGHDT, CDR2 YYEEEE. V lost 4 bases and J lost 4; bases outside the gene matches: 4. The CDR3 DNA reads TGTGCCAGCAGCAATAGCGGGGGTTCAGATACGCAGTATTTT. Amino acids: CASSNSGGSDTQYF.

This clonotype was counted many times. The rearrangement uses TRBV7-9 and TRBJ1-1; the match to TRBD1 covers 9 bases. The CDR3 covers 18 residues. After removal of 5 bases from V and 3 bases from J, the junction contained 16 bases not matched to a gene. The V gene's germline CDR1 is SEHNR and CDR2 FQNEAQ (reference sequence). CDR3: CASSPRVMNRGRDTEAFF. The CDR3 region has the DNA TGTGCCAGCAGCCCTAGGGTGATGAACAGGGGGCGCGACACTGAAGCTTTCTTT.

This clonotype occurred a few times. The V gene is TRBV5-1, the J gene TRBJ2-5; TRBD1 matches at 11 bases. Trimming removed 3 bases from V and 6 bases from J; junction bases left unmatched: 7. Germline V gene lookup returns CDR1 SGHRS and CDR2 YFSETQ. This CDR3 contains 15 residues. In DNA form, the CDR3 reads TGCGCCAGCAGCTACGGGACAGGGGGTACCCAGACCCAGTACTTC. Encoded protein: CASSYGTGGTQTQYF. Together with reference TRBV5-1 and TRBJ2-5, the CDR3 gives the full variable domain: KAGVTQTPRYLIKTRGQQVTLSCSPISGHRSVSWYQQTPGQGLQFLFEYFSETQRNKGNFPGRFSGRQFSNSRSEMNVSTLELGDSALYLCASSYGTGGTQTQYFGPGTRLLVL.

Remarks on this clonotype: The conserved final phenylalanine or tryptophan is absent from the CDR3, which likely points to a read error. This chain uses TRBV7-9 with TRBJ2-1; TRBD2 matches at 12 bases. Losses at the gene ends were 6 bases for V and 5 bases for J; bases not matched to a gene: 8. The germline V gene has CDR1 SEHNR and CDR2 FQNEAQ (reference sequence). The length of the CDR3 is 16 residues. CDR3 sequence reads: CASRIRTSGDHNEQFS. CDR3 coding DNA: TGTGCCAGCAGAATAAGGACTAGCGGGGACCACAATGAGCAGTTCTCC.

The chain carries TRBV5-4 and TRBJ2-3, with 8 bases aligning to TRBD1. The CDR3 sequence is 14 residues long. Germline loops: CDR1 SGHNT, CDR2 YYREEE (reference sequence). V trimming: 4 bases; J trimming: 6 bases; junction bases outside the gene matches: 7. CDR3: CASSPGGDTDTQYF. CDR3 sequence (DNA): TGTGCCAGCAGCCCAGGGGGCGATACGGATACGCAGTATTTT. Looking up the rest from reference TRBV5-4 and TRBJ2-3 gives the full variable domain: ETGVTQSPTHLIKTRGQQVTLRCSSQSGHNTVSWYQQALGQGPQFIFQYYREEENGRGNFPPRFSGLQFPNYSSELNVNALELDDSALYLCASSPGGDTDTQYFGPGTRLTVL.

There are many counts of this clonotype. The chain links TRBV28 to TRBJ2-5; 8 nucleotides align to TRBD2. V shed 8 bases, J shed 0 bases, and the junction held 8 bases outside the gene matches. Germline CDR1 reads MDHEN; CDR2 reads SYDVKM. The CDR3 sequence is 15 residues long. The CDR3 DNA is TGTGCCAGCGGAGCGGGGGTGACGTACCAAGAGACCCAGTACTTC. Protein product: CASGAGVTYQETQYF. Full variable domain (missing parts from reference TRBV28 and TRBJ2-5): DVKVTQSSRYLVKRTGEKVFLECVQDMDHENMFWYRQDPGLGLRLIYFSYDVKMKEKGDIPEGYSVSREKKERFSLILESASTNQTSMYLCASGAGVTYQETQYFGPGTRLLVL.

This clonotype has ten or more counts. The chain carries TRBV2 and TRBJ1-5; a possible D gene is TRBD1 (6 bases). Germline assignment: CDR1 SNHLY and CDR2 FYNNEI. The CDR3 runs to 14 residues. V gave up 5 bases and J gave up 3 bases, with 11 bases separating them. CDR3 protein: CASSPGQNNQPQHF. CDR3 coding DNA: TGTGCCAGCAGTCCGGGACAAAACAATCAGCCCCAGCATTTT.

This clonotype was detected ten times or more. The chain combines TRBV10-3 with TRBJ2-5; 11 positions match TRBD2. Losses at the gene ends were 0 bases for V and 1 base for J; bases not matched to a gene: 1. The germline V gene encodes CDR1 ENHRY and CDR2 SYGVKD. This CDR3 contains 16 residues. CDR3 sequence (DNA): TGTGCCATCAGTGAGTCGGGACTAGCGGCCCAAGAGACCCAGTACTTC. This sequence encodes CAISESGLAAQETQYF.

This clonotype was recorded many times. The chain is built from TRBV4-3 and TRBJ2-5; the D gene is possibly TRBD2 (7 bases). The CDR3 consists of 15 residues. Germline CDR1 LGHNA, CDR2 YSLEER. With 0 bases removed from V and 4 bases from J, the gap between germline ends came to 12 bases. The CDR3 DNA is TGCGCCAGCAGCCAAGAGGAGGGGGGGACAGAGACCCAGTACTTC. Its protein product is CASSQEEGGTETQYF.

This clonotype was recorded at least ten times. One end of the junction does not line up with germline, which may come from a read error. The CDR3 spells CASSSLALGAYSEQFF. In DNA, the CDR3 is TGTGCCAGCAGCTCCTTAGCGCTGGGGGCATACAGTGAGCAGTTCTTC. The V and J genes are TRBV7-3 and TRBJ2-1, with a possible D match to TRBD1 (6 bases). Germline V gene data show CDR1 as SGHTA and CDR2 as FQGTGA. The CDR3 consists of 16 residues. The whole variable domain, filled in from reference TRBV7-3 and TRBJ2-1, reads GAGVSQTPSNKVTEKGKYVELRCDPISGHTALYWYRQSLGQGPEFLIYFQGTGAADDSGLPNDRFFAVRPEGSVSTLKIQRTERGDSAVYLCASSSLALGAYSEQFFGPGTRLTVL.

Ten or more counts support this clonotype. CDR3 bases: TGCAGCGTTGCAGGGAACTCTGGAAACACCATATATTTT. It specifies CSVAGNSGNTIYF. The chain joins TRBV29-1 to TRBJ1-3; the D gene is possibly TRBD1 (5 bases). The germline gives CDR1 SQVTM, CDR2 ANQGSEA. The germline V and J ends were trimmed by 4 bases and 0 bases, with 7 bases remaining between them. This CDR3 is built from 13 residues.